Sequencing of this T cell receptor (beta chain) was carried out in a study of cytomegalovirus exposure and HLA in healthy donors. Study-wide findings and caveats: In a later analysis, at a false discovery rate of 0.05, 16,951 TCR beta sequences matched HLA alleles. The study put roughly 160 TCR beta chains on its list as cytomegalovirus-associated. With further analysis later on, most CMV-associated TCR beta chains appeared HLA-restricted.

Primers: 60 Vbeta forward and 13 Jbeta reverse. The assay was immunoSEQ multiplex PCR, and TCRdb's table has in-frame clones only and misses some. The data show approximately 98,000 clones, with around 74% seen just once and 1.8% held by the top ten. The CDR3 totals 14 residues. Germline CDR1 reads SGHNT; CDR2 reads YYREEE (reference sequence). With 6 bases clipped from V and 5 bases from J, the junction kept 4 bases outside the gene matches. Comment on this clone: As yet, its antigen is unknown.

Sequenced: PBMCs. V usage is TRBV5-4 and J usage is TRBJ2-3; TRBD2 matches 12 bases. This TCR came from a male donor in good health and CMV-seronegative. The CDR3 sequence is CASTPGLAGDTQYF. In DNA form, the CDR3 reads TGTGCCAGCACCCCGGGACTAGCGGGAGATACGCAGTATTTT.